One TCR beta chain is described in this entry. The sample comes from a study of blood T cell repertoires in COVID-19. Per the original data handling: How many nucleated cells were present was estimated from reference gene primer amplification. Generated by immunoSEQ multiplex PCR, the TCRdb table keeps only in-frame clones and is missing some. V and J calls and clone size follow that table, whereas D and trimming were derived from the DNA. The data show some 70,000 clones, around four fifths seen once. Germline V gene sequence: CDR1 GTSNPN, CDR2 SVGIG (reference sequence). This CDR3 spans 14 amino acids. The V gene end was trimmed by 5 bases and the J gene end by 4 bases; junction bases not matched to a gene: 5.

The sample comprised peripheral blood. The sequence was collected from a woman in her forties or fifties with acute or convalescent COVID-19. The rearrangement links TRBV30 to TRBJ2-6, with 7 positions matching TRBD1. CDR3 in amino acids: CAWEDRRGANVLTF. The CDR3 coding sequence is TGTGCCTGGGAGGACAGGCGCGGGGCCAACGTCCTGACTTTC.